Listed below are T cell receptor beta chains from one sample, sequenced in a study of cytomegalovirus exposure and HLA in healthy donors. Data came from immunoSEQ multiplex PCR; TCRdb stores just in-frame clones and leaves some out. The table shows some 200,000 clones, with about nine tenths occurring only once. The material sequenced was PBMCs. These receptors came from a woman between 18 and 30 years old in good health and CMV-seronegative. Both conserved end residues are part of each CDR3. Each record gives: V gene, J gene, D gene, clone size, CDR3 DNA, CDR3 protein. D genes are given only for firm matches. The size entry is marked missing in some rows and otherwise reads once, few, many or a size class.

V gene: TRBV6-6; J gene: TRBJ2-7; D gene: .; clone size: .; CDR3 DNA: TGTGCCAGCAGTTACGGGGGGACAGCCTACGAGCAGTACTTC; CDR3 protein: CASSYGGTAYEQYF
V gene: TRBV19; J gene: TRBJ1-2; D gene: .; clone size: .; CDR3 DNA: TGTGCCAGTAGTATTTTTTTAGCTAACTATGGCTACACCTTC; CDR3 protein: CASSIFLANYGYTF
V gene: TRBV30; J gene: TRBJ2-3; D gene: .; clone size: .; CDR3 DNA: TGTGCCTGGAGCAGACTACAGACGCAGTATTTT; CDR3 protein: CAWSRLQTQYF
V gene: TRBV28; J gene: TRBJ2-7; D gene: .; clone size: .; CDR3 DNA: TGTGCCAGCAGTCCCCCCGGGGACTACGAGCAGTACTTC; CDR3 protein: CASSPPGDYEQYF
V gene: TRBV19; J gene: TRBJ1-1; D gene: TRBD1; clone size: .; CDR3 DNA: TGTGCCAGTAGTCCATCTCCCCTCGGACAGGGTGTCAAGACTGAAGCTTTCTTT; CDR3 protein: CASSPSPLGQGVKTEAFF
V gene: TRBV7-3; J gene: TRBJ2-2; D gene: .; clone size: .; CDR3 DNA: TGTGCCAGCAGCCTAGGACACGATCTTACCGGGGAGCTGTTTTTT; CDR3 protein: CASSLGHDLTGELFF
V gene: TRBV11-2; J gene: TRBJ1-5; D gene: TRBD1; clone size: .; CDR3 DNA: TGTGCCAGCAGCTTAGACAGGGGGTCCCACCAGCCCCAGCATTTT; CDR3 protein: CASSLDRGSHQPQHF
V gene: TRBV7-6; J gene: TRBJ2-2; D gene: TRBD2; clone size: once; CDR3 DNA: TGTGCCAGCAGACCGGGACTAGCGGGAGTCACCGGGGAGCTGTTTTTT; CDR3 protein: CASRPGLAGVTGELFF
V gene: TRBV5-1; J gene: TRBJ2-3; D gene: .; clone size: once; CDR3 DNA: TGCGCCAGCAGCCGTCCCCTAGGGGGAGGGTGGCGGTATTTT; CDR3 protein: CASSRPLGGGWRYF
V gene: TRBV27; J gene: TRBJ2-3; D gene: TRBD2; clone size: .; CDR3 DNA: TGTGCCAGCAGTTTAGGAATTTCCATGCGGGGGAGTGGCACAGATACGCAGTATTTT; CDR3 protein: CASSLGISMRGSGTDTQYF
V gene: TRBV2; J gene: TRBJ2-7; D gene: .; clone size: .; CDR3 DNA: TGTGCCAGCAGTGCAACAGGAGTAGTTCCCTACGAGCAGTACTTC; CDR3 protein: CASSATGVVPYEQYF